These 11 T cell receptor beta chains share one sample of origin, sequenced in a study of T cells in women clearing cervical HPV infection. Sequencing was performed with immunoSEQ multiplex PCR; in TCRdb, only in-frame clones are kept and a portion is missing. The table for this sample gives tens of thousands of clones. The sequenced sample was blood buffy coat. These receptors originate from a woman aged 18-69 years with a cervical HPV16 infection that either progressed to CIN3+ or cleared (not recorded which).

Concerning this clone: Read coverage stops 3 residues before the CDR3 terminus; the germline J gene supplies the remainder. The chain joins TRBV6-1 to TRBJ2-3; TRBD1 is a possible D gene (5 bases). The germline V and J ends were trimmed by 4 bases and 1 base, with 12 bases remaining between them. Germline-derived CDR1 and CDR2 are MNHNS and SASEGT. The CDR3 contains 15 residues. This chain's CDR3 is CASSGQGLGTDTQYF. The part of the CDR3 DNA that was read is TGTGCCAGCAGTGGTCAGGGTTTGGGCACAGATACG.

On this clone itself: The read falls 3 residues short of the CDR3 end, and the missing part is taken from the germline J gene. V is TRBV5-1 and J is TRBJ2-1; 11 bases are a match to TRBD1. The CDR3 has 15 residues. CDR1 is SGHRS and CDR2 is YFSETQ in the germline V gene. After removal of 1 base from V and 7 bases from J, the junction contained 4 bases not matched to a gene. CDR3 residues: CASSLMGQGGNEQFF. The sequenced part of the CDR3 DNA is TGCGCCAGCAGCTTGATGGGACAGGGGGGTAATGAG.

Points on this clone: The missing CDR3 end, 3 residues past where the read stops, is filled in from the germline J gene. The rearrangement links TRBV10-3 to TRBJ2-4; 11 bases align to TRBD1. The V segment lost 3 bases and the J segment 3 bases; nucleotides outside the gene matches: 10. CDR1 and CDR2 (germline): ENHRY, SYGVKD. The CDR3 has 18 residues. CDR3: CAISDGTGGSLGKNIQYF. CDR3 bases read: TGTGCCATCAGTGACGGGACAGGGGGATCTTTGGGCAAAAACATT.

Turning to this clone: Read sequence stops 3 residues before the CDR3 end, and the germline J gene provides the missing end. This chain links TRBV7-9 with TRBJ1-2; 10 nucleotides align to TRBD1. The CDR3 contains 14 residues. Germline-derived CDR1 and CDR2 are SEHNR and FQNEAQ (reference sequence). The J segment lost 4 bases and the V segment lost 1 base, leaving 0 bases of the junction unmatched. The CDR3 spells CASSLGTGGYGYTF. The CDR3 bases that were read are TGTGCCAGCAGCTTAGGGACAGGGGGCTATGGC.

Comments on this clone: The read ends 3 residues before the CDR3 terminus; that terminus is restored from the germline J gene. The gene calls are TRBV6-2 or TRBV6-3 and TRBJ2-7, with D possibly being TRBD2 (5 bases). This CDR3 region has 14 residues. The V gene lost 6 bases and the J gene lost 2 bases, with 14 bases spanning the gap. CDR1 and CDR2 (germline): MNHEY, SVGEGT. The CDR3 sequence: CASRESGAPYEQYF. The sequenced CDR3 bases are TGTGCCAGCAGAGAAAGCGGAGCACCCTACGAG.

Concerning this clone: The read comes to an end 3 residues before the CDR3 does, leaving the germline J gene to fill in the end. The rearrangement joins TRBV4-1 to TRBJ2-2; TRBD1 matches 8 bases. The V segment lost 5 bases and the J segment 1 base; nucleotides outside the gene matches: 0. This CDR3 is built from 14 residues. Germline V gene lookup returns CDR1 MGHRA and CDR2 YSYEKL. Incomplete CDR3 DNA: TGCGCCAGCAGCGACAGGGGGAACACCGGGGAG. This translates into CASSDRGNTGE. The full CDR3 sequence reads CASSDRGNTGELFF.

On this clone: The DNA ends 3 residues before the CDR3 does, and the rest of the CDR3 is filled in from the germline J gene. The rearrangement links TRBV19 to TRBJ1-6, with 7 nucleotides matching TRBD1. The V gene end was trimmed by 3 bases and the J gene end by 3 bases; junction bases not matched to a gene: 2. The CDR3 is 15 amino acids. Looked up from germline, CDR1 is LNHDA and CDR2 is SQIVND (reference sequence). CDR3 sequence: CASSIRDSYNSPLHF. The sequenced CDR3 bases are TGTGCCAGTAGTATTCGGGACAGCTATAATTCACCC.

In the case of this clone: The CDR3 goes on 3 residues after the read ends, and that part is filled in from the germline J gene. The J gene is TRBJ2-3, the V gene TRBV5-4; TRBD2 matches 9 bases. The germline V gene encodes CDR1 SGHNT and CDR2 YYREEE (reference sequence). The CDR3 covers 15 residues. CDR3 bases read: TGTGCCAGCAGATCGAGCGGGAGGATACAAGAGACG. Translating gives CASRSSGRIQET. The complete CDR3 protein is CASRSSGRIQETQYF.

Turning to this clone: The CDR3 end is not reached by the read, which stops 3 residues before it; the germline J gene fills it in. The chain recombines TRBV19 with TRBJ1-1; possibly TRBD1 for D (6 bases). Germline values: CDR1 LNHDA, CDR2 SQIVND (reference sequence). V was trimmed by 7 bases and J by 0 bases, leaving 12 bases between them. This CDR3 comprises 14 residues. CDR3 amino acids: CASIPDSLNTEAFF. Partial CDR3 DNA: TGTGCCAGTATCCCGGACAGCCTGAACACTGAA.

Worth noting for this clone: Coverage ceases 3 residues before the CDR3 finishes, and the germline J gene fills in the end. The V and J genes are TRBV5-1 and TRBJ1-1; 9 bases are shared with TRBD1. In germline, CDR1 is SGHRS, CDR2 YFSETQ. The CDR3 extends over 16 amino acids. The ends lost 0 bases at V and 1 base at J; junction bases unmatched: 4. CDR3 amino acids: CASSLDGQGRNTEAFF. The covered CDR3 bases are TGCGCCAGCAGCTTGGATGGACAGGGGAGGAACACTGAA.

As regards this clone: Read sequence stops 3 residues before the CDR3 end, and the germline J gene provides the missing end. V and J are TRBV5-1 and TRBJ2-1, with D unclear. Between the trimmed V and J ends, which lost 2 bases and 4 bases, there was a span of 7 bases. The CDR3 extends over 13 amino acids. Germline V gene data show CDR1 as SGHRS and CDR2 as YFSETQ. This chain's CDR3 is CASSFSGYNEQFF. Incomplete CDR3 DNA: TGCGCCAGCAGCTTCTCCGGGTACAATGAG.